This T cell receptor beta chain was documented in a study of T cell responses to AZD1222 COVID-19 vaccine (dated by TCRdb to the early 2020s). In the study overall: TCR sequencing covered over 230 trial participants: nearly 210 given two doses of AZD1222 and approximately 26 given two doses of MenACWY control vaccine. Trial participants were enrolled by age into subgroups of 18-55, 56-69 and 70-plus years, and about 150, 27 and 61 TCR-sequenced participants, respectively, were included in these subgroups.

Broader findings and caveats from the paper: Because no day 14 peak-response samples were available, the repertoires could be characterized only after the peak T cell response. The vaccine-associated CD4 TCRs covered the entire spike protein, and the dominant responses fell in regions 160-218 and 743-854. In the small 56-69-year group, the increase in depth fell short of significance, most likely because of low power. Reportedly, almost half of the unique spike-specific TCRs recognized epitopes lying outside the regions that are mutated in the B.1.351 and B.1.1.7 variants. Only five to seven AZD1222 recipients were SARS-CoV-2 seropositive at baseline, limiting conclusions about previously exposed vaccinees. Participants were mostly white British and included more females than males, and it was suggested by the authors that clonal diversity may have been underestimated. After two AZD1222 doses, both the breadth and the depth of spike-specific TCRs were significantly higher than at day 0 and than in MenACWY recipients.

The germline V gene sets CDR1 to SGHAT and CDR2 to FQNNGV. V ends up 3 bases short and J 8 bases short, with an unmatched junction base count of 7. From the cysteine through the phenylalanine, the CDR3 covers 15 amino acids. Just CDR3 DNA is preserved here, 45 bases in frame from base 1. As concerns this clone: Its antigen is not yet known. Base quality data are lacking; no much larger clone is found one base away.

The CDR3 regions of human TCRbeta chains were subjected to immunosequencing. In the original analysis: Repertoire TCRs were checked for matches against a reference library of SARS-CoV-2-specific TCRs that had been generated using the MIRA antigen-specificity platform. Breadth was defined as the fraction of unique TCRs that were SARS-CoV-2-associated, and depth was defined as the fraction of total T cells that were SARS-CoV-2-associated. Using the MIRA data, each spike-specific TCR was assigned both to the spike region to which the TCR was reactive and to a CD4 or CD8 class. Log10-transformed breadth and depth values were compared by one-way ANOVA with Sidak's multiple comparisons tests. TCRdb's version of the immuneACCESS table is confined to in-frame rearrangements and falls short of the full clone set. An unresolved V gene accounts for under half of the shortfall where checked; the remainder is of unknown origin. The DNA gave D and trimming, while V, J and clone size come from that table. This sample has some 150,000 clones in its table, and approximately 91% of those were observed once. The ten biggest clones cover 6.9% of the sample.

The intended sense of this specimen's time point label: sample from adult after SARS-CoV-2 infection, after symptom onset. A couple of convalescent COVID-19 patients, sampled after symptom onset from adults with prior SARS-CoV-2 infection, were also TCR-sequenced for comparison. The rearranged chain carries TRBV11-2 and TRBJ2-2; the junction holds 9 bases that match TRBD2. The sequence came from an adult who had recovered from COVID-19. The source material was peripheral blood, sampled after recovery from COVID-19. The DNA sequence is given as TGTGCCAGCAGCTTTAGCGGGAGAAGAGCTGGGGAGCTGTTTTTT. Protein translation: CASSFSGRRAGELFF.